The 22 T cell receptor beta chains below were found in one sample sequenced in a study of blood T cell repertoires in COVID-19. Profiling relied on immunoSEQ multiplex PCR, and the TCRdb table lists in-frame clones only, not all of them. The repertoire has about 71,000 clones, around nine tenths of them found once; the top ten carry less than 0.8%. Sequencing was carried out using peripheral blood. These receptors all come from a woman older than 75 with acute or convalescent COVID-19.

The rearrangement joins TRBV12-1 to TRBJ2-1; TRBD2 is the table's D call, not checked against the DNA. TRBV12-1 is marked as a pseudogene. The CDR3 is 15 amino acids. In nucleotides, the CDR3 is TGTGCCAGCAGCTTTGAGGGCGGGAGAGGGAATGAGCAGTTCTTC. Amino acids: CASSFEGGRGNEQFF.

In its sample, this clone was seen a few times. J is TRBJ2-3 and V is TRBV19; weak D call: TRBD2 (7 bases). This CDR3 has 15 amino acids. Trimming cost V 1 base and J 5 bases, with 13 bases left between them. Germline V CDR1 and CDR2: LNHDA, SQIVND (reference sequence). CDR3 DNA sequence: TGTGCCAGTAGTATAGTAGGGGGAGGGGGAGATACGCAGTATTTT. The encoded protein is CASSIVGGGGDTQYF. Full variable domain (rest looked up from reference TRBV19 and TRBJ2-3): DGGITQSPKYLFRKEGQNVTLSCEQNLNHDAMYWYRQDPGQGLRLIYYSQIVNDFQKGDIAEGYSVSREKKESFPLTVTSAQKNPTAFYLCASSIVGGGGDTQYFGPGTRLTVL.

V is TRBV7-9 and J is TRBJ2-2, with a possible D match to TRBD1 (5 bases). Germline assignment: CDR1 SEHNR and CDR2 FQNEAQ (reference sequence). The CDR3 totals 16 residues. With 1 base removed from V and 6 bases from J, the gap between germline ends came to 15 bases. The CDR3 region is CASSLDSPTRAGELFF. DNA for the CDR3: TGTGCCAGCAGCTTAGATAGTCCTACCAGGGCCGGGGAGCTGTTTTTT.

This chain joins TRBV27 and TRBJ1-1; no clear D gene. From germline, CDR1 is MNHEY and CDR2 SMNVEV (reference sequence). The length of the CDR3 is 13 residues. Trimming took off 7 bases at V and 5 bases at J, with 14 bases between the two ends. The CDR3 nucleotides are TGTGCCAGCACCCGCTTTGGAGGGACTGAAGCTTTCTTT. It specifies CASTRFGGTEAFF.

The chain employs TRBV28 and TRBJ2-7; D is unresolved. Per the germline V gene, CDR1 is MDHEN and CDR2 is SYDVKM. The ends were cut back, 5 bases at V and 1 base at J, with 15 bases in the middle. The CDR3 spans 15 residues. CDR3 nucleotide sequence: TGTGCCAGCAGTAACGTCCTGGCAGATTCCTACGAGCAGTACTTC. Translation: CASSNVLADSYEQYF.

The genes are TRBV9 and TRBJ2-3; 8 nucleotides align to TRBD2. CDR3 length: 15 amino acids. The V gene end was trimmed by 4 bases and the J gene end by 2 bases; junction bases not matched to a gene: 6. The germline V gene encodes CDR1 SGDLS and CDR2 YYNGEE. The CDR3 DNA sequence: TGTGCCAGCAGCACCGCGGGGGGAGCCACAGATACGCAGTATTTT. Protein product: CASSTAGGATDTQYF.

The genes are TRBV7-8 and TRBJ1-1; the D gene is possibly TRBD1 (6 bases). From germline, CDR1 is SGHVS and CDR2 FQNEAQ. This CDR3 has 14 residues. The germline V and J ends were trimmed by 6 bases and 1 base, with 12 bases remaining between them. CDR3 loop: CASSLGGGNTEAFF. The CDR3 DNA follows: TGTGCCAGCAGTTTGGGAGGGGGGAACACTGAAGCTTTCTTT. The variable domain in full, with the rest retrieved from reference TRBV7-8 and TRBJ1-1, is GAGVSQSPRYKVAKRGQDVALRCDPISGHVSLFWYQQALGQGPEFLTYFQNEAQLDKSGLPSDRFFAERPEGSVSTLKIQRTQQEDSAVYLCASSLGGGNTEAFFGQGTRLTVV.

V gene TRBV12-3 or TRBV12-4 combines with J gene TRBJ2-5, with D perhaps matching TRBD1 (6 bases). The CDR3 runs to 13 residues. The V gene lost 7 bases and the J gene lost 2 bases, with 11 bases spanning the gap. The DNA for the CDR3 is TGTGCCAGCAACCCGACAGGACAAGAGACCCAGTACTTC. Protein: CASNPTGQETQYF.

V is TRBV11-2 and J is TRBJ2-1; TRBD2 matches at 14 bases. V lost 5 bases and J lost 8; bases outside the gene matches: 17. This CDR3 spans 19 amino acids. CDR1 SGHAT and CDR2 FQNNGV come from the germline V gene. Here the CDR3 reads CASSPGTSGSVVGRDEQFF. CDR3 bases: TGTGCCAGCAGCCCAGGGACTAGCGGGAGTGTTGTGGGTCGCGATGAGCAGTTCTTC.

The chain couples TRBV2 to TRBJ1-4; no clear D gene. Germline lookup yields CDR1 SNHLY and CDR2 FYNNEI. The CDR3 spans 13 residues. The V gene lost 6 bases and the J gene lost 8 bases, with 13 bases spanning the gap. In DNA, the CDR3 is TGTGCCAGCAGCCTGCGAATAGTCGAAAAACTGTTTTTT. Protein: CASSLRIVEKLFF.

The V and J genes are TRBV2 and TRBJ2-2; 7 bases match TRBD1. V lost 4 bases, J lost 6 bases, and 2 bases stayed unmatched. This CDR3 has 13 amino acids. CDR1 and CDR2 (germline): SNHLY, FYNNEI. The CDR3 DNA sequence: TGTGCCAGCAGTGGGGACAGCTCCGGGGAGCTGTTTTTT. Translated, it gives CASSGDSSGELFF. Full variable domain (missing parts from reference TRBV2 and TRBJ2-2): EPEVTQTPSHQVTQMGQEVILRCVPISNHLYFYWYRQILGQKVEFLVSFYNNEISEKSEIFDDQFSVERPDGSNFTLKIRSTKLEDSAMYFCASSGDSSGELFFGEGSRLTVL.

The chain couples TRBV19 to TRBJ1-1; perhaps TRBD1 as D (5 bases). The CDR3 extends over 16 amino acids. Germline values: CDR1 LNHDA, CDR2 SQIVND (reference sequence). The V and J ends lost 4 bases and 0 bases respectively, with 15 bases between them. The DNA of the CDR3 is TGTGCCAGTAGTACCCCCGGGGGGGGACTGAACACTGAAGCTTTCTTT. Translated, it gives CASSTPGGGLNTEAFF.

The CDR3 protein is CASSIRLTANQPQHF. CDR3 nucleotides: TGTGCCAGTAGTATACGGTTGACAGCTAATCAGCCCCAGCATTTT. The chain has TRBV19 and TRBJ1-5, with TRBD1 as a possible D gene (5 bases). The V gene's germline CDR1 is LNHDA and CDR2 SQIVND (reference sequence). The CDR3 has 15 amino acids. V lost 2 bases, J lost 4 bases, and 12 bases lay in between.

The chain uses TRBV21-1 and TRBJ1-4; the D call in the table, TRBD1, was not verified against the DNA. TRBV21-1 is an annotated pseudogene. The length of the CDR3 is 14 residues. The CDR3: CASSPLRDTYPLFF. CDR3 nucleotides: TGTGCCAGCAGCCCACTCAGGGATACGTACCCACTGTTTTTT.

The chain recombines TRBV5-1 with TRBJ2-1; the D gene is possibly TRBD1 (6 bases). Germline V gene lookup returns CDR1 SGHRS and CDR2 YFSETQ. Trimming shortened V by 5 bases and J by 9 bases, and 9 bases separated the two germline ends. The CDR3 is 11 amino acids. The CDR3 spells CASRKGGEQFF. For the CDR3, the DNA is TGCGCCAGCAGGAAAGGGGGTGAGCAGTTCTTC.

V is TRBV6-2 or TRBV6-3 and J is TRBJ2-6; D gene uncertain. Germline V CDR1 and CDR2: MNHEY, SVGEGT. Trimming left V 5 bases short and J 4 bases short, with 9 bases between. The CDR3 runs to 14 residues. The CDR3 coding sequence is TGTGCCAGCAGTCAGACACAAGGGGCCAACGTCCTGACTTTC. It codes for CASSQTQGANVLTF.

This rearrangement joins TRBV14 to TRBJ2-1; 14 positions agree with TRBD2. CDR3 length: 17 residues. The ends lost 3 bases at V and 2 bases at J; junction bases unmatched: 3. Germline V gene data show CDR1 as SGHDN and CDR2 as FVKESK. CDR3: CASSHRLAGGPYNEQFF. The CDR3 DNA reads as TGTGCCAGCAGCCACAGACTAGCGGGAGGGCCCTACAATGAGCAGTTCTTC.

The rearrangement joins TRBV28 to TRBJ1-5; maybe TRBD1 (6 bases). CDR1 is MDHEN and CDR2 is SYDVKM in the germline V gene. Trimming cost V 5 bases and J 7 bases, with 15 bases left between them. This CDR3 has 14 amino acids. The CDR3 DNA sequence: TGTGCCAGCAGTACAGGGTCCGGTTGGCAGCCCCAGCATTTT. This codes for CASSTGSGWQPQHF. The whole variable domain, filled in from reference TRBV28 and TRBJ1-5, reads DVKVTQSSRYLVKRTGEKVFLECVQDMDHENMFWYRQDPGLGLRLIYFSYDVKMKEKGDIPEGYSVSREKKERFSLILESASTNQTSMYLCASSTGSGWQPQHFGDGTRLSIL.

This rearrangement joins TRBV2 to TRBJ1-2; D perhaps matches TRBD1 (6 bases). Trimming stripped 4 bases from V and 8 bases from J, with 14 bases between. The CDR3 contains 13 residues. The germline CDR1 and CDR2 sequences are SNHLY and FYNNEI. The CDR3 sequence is CASSVEGGRGYTF. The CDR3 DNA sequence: TGTGCCAGCAGTGTTGAAGGGGGAAGAGGCTACACCTTC.

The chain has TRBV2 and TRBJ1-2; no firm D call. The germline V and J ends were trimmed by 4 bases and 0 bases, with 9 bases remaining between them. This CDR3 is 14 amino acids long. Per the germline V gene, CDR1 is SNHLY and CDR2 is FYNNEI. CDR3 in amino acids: CASSAEGANYGYTF. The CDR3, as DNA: TGTGCCAGCAGTGCAGAGGGTGCTAACTATGGCTACACCTTC.

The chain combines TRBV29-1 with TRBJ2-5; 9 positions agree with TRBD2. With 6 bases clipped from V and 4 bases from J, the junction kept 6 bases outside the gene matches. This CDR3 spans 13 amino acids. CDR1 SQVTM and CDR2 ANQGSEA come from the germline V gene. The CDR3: CSVGGGATETQYF. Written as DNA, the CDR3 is TGCAGCGTAGGCGGGGGGGCAACAGAGACCCAGTACTTC.

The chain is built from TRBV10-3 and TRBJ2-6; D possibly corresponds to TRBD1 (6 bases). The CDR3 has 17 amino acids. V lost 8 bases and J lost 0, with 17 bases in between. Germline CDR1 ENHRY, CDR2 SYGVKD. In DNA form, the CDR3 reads TGTGCCATCGGACCTCCTCGACAGGACTCTGGGGCCAACGTCCTGACTTTC. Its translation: CAIGPPRQDSGANVLTF.